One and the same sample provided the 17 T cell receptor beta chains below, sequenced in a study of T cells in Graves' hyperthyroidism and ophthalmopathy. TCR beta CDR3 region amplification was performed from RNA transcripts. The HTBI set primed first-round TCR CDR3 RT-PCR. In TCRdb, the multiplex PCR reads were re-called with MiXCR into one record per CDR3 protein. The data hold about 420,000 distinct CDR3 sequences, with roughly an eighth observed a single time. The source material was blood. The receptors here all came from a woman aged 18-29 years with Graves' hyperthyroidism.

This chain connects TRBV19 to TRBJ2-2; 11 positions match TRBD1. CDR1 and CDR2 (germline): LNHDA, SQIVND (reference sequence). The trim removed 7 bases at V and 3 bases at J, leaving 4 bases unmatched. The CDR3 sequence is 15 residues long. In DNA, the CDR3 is TGTGCCAGTATCAAGGGACAGGGGGACACCGGGGAGCTGTTTTTT. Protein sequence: CASIKGQGDTGELFF.

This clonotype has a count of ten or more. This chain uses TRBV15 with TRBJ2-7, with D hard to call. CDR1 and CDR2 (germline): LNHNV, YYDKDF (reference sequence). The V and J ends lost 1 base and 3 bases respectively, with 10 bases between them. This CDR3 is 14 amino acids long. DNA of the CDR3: TGTGCCACCAGCAGAGCGGGCGGTGACTACGAGCAGTACTTC. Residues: CATSRAGGDYEQYF.

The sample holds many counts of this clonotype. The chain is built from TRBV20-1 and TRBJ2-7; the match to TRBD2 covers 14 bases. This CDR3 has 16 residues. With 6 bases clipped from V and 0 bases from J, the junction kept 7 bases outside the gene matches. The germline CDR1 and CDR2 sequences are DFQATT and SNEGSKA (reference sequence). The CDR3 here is CSATWTSGRSSYEQYF. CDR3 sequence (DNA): TGCAGTGCAACGTGGACTAGCGGGAGGAGCTCCTACGAGCAGTACTTC.

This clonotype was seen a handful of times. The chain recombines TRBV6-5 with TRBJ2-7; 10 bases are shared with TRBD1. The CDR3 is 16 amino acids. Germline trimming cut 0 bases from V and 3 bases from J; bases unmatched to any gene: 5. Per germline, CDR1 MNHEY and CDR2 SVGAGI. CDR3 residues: CASSYSLGQGHYEQYF. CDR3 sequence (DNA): TGTGCCAGCAGTTACTCCCTGGGACAGGGGCACTACGAGCAGTACTTC.

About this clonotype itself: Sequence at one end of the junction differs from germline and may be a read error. DNA for the CDR3: TGTGCCAACAGTTTTGTGGGCGGGAGGGCCTACGAGCAGTACTTC. Residues: CANSFVGGRAYEQYF. This chain links TRBV28 with TRBJ2-7; 9 bases agree with TRBD2. The CDR3 loop spans 15 amino acids. Germline values: CDR1 MDHEN, CDR2 SYDVKM.

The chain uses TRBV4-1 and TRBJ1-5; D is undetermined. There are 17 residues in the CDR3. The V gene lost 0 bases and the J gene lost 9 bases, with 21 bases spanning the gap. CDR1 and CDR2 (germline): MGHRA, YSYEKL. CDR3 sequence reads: CASSQDVIPSTGRPQHF. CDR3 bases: TGCGCCAGCAGCCAAGACGTAATCCCGTCAACCGGGAGGCCCCAGCATTTT.

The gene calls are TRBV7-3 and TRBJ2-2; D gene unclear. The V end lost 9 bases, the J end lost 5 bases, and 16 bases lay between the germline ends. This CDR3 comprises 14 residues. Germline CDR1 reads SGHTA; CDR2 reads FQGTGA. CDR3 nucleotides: TGTGCCAGTGGTAATCCAGGCAAGACCGGGGAGCTGTTTTTT. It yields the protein CASGNPGKTGELFF.

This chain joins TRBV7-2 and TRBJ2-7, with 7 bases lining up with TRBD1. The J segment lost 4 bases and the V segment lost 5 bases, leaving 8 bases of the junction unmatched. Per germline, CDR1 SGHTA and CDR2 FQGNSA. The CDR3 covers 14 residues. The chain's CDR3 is CASSPREGAYEQYF. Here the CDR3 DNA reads TGTGCCAGCAGCCCCCGAGAGGGGGCTTACGAGCAGTACTTC.

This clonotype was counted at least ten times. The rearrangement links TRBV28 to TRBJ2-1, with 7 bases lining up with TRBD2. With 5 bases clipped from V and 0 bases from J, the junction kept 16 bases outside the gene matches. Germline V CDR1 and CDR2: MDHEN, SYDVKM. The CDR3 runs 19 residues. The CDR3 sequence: CASSPGWLAVRSSYNEQFF. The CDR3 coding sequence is TGTGCCAGCAGTCCCGGTTGGCTAGCGGTTCGCAGCTCCTACAATGAGCAGTTCTTC.

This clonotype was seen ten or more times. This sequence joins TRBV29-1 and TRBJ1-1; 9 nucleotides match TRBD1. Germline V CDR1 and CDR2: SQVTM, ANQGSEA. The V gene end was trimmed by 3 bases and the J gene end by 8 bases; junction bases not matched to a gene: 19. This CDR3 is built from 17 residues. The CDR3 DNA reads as TGCAGCGTTGATCCTCACAGGGGGCGAAGGATGAAAAGGGAAGCTTTCTTT. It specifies CSVDPHRGRRMKREAFF.

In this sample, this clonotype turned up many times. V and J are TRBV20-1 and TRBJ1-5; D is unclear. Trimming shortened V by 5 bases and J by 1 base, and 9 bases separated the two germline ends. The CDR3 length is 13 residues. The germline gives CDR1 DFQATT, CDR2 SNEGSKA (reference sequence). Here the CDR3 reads CSASKGSNQPQHF. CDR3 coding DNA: TGCAGTGCTTCAAAAGGGAGCAATCAGCCCCAGCATTTT.

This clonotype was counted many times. CDR3 DNA sequence: TGTGCCAGCAGCTCGGGGTTGGGGGATGAGCAGTTCTTC. Translated, it gives CASSSGLGDEQFF. V usage is TRBV7-9 and J usage is TRBJ2-1; the D gene could be TRBD1 or TRBD2 (5 bases each). The ends were cut back, 4 bases at V and 8 bases at J, with 12 bases in the middle. The germline gives CDR1 SEHNR, CDR2 FQNEAQ (reference sequence). The CDR3 runs to 13 residues.

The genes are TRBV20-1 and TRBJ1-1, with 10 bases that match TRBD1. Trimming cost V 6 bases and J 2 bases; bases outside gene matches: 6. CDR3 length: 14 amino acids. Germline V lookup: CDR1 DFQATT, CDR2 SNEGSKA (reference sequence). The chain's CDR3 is CSATRTGGNTEAFF. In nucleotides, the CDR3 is TGCAGTGCAACTCGGACAGGGGGAAACACTGAAGCTTTCTTT.

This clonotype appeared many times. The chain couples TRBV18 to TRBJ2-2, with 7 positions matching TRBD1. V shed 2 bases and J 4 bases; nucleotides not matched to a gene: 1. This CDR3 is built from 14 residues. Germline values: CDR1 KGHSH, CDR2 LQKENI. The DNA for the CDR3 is TGTGCCAGCTCACCAGGGACAGCCACCGGGGAGCTGTTTTTT. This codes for CASSPGTATGELFF. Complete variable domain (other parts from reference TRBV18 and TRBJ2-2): NAGVMQNPRHLVRRRGQEARLRCSPMKGHSHVYWYRQLPEEGLKFMVYLQKENIIDESGMPKERFSAEFPKEGPSILRIQQVVRGDSAAYFCASSPGTATGELFFGEGSRLTVL.

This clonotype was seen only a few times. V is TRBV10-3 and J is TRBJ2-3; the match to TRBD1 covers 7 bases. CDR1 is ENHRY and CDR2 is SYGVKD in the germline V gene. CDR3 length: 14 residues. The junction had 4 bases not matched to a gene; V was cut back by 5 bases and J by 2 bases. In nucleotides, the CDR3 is TGTGCCATCAGTCGACAGGGTAACACAGATACGCAGTATTTT. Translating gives CAISRQGNTDTQYF.

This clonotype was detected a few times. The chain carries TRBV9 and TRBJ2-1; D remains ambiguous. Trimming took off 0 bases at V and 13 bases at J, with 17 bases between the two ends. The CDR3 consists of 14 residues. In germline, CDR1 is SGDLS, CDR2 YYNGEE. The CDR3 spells CASSVGSSGSPQFF. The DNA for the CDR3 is TGTGCCAGCAGCGTAGGAAGTAGTGGGTCCCCACAGTTCTTC.

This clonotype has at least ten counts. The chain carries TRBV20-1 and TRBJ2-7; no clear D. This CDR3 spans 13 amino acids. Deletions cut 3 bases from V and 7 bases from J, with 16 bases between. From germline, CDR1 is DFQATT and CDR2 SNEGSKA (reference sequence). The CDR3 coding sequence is TGCAGTGCTAGTTTGGCAGGTCTTTGGGAGCAGTACTTC. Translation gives CSASLAGLWEQYF.